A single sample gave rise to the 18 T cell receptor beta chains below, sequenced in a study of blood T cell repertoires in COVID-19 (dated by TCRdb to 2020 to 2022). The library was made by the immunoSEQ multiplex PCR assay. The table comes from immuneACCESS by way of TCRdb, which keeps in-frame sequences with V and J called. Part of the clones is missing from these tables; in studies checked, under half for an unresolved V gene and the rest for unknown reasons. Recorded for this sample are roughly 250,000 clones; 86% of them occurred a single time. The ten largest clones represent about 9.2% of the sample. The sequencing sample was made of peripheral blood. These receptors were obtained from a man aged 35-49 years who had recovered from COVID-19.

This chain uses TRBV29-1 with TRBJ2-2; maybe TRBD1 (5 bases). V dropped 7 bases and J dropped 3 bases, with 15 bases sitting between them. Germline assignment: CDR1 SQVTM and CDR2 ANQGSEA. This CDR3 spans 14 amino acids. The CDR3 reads CSGSIGVYTGELFF. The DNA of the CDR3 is TGCAGCGGGAGTATAGGGGTCTACACCGGGGAGCTGTTTTTT.

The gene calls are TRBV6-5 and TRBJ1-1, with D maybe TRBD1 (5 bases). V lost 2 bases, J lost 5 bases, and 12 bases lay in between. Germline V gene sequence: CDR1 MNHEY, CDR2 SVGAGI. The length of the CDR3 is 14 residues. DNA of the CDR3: TGTGCCAGCAGTTACGGGGCAGGAAGTACTGAAGCTTTCTTT. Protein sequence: CASSYGAGSTEAFF.

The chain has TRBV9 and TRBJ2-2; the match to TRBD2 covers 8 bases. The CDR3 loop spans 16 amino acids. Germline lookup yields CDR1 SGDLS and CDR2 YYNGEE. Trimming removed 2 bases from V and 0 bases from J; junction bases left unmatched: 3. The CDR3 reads CASSVPSGPNTGELFF. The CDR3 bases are TGTGCCAGCAGCGTTCCTAGCGGGCCGAACACCGGGGAGCTGTTTTTT.

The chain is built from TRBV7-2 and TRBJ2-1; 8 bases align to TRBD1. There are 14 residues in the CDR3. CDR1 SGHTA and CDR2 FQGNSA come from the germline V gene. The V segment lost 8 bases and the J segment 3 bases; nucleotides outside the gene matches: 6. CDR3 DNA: TGTGCCAGCGAAGGGACAGGAGGCTACAATGAGCAGTTCTTC. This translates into CASEGTGGYNEQFF. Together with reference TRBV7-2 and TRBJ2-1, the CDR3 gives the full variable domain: GAGVSQSPSNKVTEKGKDVELRCDPISGHTALYWYRQSLGQGLEFLIYFQGNSAPDKSGLPSDRFSAERTGGSVSTLTIQRTQQEDSAVYLCASEGTGGYNEQFFGPGTRLTVL.

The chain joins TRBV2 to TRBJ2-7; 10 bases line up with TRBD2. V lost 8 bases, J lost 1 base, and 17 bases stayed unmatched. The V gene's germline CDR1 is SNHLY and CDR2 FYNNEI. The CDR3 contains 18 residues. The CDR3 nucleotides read TGTGCCAGCTCCGCCGGGACTAGCGTCACCCTTAGGTCCTACGAGCAGTACTTC. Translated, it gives CASSAGTSVTLRSYEQYF.

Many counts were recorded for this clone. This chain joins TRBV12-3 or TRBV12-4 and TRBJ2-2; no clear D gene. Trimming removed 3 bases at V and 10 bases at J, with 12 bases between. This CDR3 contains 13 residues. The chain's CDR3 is CASSFRGRSELFF. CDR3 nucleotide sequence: TGTGCCAGCAGTTTCAGAGGTCGTTCGGAGCTGTTTTTT.

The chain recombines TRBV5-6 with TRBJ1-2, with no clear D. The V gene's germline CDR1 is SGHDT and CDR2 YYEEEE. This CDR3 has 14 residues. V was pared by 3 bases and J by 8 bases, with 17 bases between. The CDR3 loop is CASSSRRLNSGYTF. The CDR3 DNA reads TGTGCCAGCAGCTCAAGACGGCTAAACAGCGGCTACACCTTC.

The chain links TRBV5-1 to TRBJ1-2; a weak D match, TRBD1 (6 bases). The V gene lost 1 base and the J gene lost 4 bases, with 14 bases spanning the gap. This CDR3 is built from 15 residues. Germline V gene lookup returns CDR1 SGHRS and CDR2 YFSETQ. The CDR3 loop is CASSLKRQVFYGYTF. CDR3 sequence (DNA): TGCGCCAGCAGCTTGAAGCGACAGGTCTTCTATGGCTACACCTTC.

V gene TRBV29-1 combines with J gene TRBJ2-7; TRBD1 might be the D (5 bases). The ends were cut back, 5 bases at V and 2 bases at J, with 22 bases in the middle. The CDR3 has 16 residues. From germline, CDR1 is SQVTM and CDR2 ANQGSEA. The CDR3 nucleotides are TGCAGCGTTTTAGTACTGTGGACACAGTTTGCCTACGAGCAGTACTTC. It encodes CSVLVLWTQFAYEQYF.

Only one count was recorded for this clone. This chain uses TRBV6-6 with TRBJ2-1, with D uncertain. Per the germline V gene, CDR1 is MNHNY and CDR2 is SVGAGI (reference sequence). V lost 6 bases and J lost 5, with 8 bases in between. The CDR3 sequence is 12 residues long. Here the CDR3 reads CASSYIDNEQFF. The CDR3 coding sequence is TGTGCCAGCAGCTACATAGACAATGAGCAGTTCTTC.

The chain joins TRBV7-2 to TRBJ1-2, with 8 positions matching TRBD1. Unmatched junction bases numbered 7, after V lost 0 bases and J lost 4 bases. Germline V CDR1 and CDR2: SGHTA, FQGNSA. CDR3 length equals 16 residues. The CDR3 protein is CASSLASGTGTYGYTF. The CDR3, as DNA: TGTGCCAGCAGCTTAGCTTCCGGGACAGGAACCTATGGCTACACCTTC.

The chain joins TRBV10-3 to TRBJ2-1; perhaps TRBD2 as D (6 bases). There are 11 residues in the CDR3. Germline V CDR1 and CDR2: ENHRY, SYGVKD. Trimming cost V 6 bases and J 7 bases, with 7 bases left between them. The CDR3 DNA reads TGTGCCATCAGCCGGGGGAATGAGCAGTTCTTC. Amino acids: CAISRGNEQFF.

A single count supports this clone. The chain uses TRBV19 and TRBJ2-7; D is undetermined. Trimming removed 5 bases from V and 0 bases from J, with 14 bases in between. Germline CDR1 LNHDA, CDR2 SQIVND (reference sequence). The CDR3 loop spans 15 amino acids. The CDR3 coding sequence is TGTGCCAGTAGTGCCCCGACTGAGAGCTCCTACGAGCAGTACTTC. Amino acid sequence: CASSAPTESSYEQYF.

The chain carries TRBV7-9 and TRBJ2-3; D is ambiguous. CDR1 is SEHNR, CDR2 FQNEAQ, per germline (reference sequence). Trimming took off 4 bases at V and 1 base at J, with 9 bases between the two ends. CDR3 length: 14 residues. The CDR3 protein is CASSSDFRTDTQYF. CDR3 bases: TGTGCCAGCAGCTCAGACTTCCGCACAGATACGCAGTATTTT. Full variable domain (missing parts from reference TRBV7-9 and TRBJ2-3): DTGVSQNPRHKITKRGQNVTFRCDPISEHNRLYWYRQTLGQGPEFLTYFQNEAQLEKSRLLSDRFSAERPKGSFSTLEIQRTEQGDSAMYLCASSSDFRTDTQYFGPGTRLTVL.

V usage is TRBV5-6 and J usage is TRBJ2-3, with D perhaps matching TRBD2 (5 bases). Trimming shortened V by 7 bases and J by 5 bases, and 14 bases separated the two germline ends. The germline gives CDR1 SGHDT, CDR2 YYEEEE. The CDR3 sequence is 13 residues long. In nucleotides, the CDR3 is TGTGCCAGCGTGCTCTGGGCGGGAGATACGCAGTATTTT. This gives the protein CASVLWAGDTQYF.

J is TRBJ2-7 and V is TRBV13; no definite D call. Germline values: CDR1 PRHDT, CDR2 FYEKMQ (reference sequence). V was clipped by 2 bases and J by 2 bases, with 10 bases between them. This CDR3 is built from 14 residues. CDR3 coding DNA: TGTGCCAGCAGCTTATCACCCCTAACCTACGAGCAGTACTTC. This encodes CASSLSPLTYEQYF. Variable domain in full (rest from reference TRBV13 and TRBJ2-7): AAGVIQSPRHLIKEKRETATLKCYPIPRHDTVYWYQQGPGQDPQFLISFYEKMQSDKGSIPDRFSAQQFSDYHSELNMSSLELGDSALYFCASSLSPLTYEQYFGPGTRLTVT.

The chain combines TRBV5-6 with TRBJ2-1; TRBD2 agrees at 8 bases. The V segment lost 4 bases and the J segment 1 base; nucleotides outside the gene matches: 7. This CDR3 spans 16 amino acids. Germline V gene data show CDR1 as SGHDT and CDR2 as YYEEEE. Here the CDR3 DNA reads TGTGCCAGCAGCACTACGCGGGGGGCGTCCTACAATGAGCAGTTCTTC. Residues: CASSTTRGASYNEQFF.

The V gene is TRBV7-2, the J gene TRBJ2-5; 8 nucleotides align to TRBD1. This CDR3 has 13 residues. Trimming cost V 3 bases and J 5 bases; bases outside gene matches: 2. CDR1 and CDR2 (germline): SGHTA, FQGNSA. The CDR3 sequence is CASSFQGAETQYF. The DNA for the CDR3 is TGTGCCAGCAGCTTTCAGGGGGCGGAGACCCAGTACTTC.